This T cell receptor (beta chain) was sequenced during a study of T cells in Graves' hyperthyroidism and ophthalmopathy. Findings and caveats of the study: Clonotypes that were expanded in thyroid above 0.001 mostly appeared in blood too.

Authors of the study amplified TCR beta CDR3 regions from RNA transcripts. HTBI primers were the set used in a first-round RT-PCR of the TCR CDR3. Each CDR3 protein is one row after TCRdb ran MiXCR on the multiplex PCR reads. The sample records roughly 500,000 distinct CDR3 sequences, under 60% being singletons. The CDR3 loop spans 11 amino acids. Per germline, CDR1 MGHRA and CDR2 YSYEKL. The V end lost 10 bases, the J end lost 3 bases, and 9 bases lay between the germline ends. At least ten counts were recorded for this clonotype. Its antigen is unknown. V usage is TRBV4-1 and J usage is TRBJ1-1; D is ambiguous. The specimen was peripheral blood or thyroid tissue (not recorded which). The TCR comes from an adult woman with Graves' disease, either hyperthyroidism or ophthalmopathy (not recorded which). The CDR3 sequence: CATERDTEAFF. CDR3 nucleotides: TGCGCCACCGAGAGGGACACTGAAGCTTTCTTT.